The T cell receptor beta chain under discussion was sequenced for a study of cytomegalovirus exposure and HLA in healthy donors. General observations from the study: Prior analysis indicated that the majority of TCR beta V segments exhibited productivity approximately 87% or approximately 30% of the time. Cytomegalovirus-associated TCR beta chains were listed, numbering some 180. It was confirmed in vitro that three of the CMV-associated chains were specific for CMV antigens.

Of note for this clone: Its antigen is not identified.

CDR3 length: 14 amino acids. Germline V lookup: CDR1 LGHNA, CDR2 YSLEER. V was cut by 1 base and J by 6 bases, with 9 bases left in between. It was with 60 Vbeta and 13 Jbeta primers that the PCR ran. Profiled with immunoSEQ multiplex PCR; TCRdb holds only in-frame clones, not every one. The data contain roughly 150,000 clones, more than 60% of them seen just once; the ten biggest clones take up around 13%. The sample comprised PBMCs. This clonotype was sampled from a middle-aged man in good health and CMV-seropositive. The chain is built from TRBV4-3 and TRBJ2-2; D gene uncertain. CDR3 nucleotide sequence: TGCGCCAGCAGCCAAGTTCGAAGAGCCGGGGAGCTGTTTTTT. Its translation is CASSQVRRAGELFF.